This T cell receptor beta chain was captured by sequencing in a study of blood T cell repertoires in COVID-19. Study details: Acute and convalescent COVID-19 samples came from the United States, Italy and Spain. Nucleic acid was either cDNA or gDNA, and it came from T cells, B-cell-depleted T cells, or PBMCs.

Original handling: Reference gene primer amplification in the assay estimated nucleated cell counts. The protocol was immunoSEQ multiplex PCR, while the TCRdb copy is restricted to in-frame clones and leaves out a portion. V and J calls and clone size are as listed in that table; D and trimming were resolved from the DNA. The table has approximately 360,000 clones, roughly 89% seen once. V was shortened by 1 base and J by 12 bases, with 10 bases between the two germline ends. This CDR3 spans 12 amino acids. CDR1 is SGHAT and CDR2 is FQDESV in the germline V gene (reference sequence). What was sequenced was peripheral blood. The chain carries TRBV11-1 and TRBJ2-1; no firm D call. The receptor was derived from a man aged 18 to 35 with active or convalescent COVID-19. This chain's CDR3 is CASSLEPFVQFF. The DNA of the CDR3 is TGTGCCAGCAGCTTAGAGCCGTTTGTGCAGTTCTTC. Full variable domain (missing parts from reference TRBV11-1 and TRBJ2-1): EAEVAQSPRYKITEKSQAVAFWCDPISGHATLYWYRQILGQGPELLVQFQDESVVDDSQLPKDRFSAERLKGVDSTLKIQPAELGDSAMYLCASSLEPFVQFFGPGTRLTVL.